Sequencing of this T cell receptor beta chain was carried out in a study of T cells in Graves' hyperthyroidism and ophthalmopathy. TCR beta CDR3 regions were amplified from RNA. With the HTBI primer set, the TCR CDR3 went through a first round of RT-PCR. TCRdb fed the multiplex PCR reads into MiXCR, producing one record per CDR3 protein. Of roughly 580,000 distinct CDR3 sequences in the sample, approximately 44% were seen once. Germline-derived CDR1 and CDR2 are SGHTA and FQGTGA. The CDR3 has 14 amino acids. V shed 5 bases and J 5 bases; nucleotides not matched to a gene: 7. In its sample, this clonotype was seen many times.

The sequence was obtained from a woman aged 18-29 years with Graves' hyperthyroidism. The sequenced sample was peripheral blood or thyroid tissue (not recorded which). The chain combines TRBV7-3 with TRBJ2-5; 8 bases fit TRBD1. The CDR3 sequence: CASSHAGGGETQYF. DNA for the CDR3: TGTGCCAGCAGCCATGCAGGGGGCGGTGAGACCCAGTACTTC.